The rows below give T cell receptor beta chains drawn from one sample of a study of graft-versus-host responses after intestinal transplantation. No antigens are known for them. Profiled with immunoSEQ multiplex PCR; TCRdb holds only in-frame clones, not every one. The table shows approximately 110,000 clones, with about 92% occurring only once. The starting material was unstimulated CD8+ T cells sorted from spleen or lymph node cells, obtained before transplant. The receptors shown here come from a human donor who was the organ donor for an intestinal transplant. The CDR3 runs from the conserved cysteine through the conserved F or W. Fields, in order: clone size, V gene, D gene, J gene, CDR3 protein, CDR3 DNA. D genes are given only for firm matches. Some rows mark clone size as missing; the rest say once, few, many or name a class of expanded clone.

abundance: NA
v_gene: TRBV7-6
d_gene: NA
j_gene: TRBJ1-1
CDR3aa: CASSLSPGTGTEAFF
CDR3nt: TGTGCCAGCAGCCTCTCACCCGGGACGGGAACTGAAGCTTTCTTT

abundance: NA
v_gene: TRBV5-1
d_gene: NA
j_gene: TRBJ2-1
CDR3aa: CASSLNREAYNEQFF
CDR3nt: TGCGCCAGCAGCTTGAACAGGGAAGCCTACAATGAGCAGTTCTTC

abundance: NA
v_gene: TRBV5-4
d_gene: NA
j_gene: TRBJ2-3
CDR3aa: CASSLHGMVGTDTQYF
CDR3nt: TGTGCCAGCAGCTTACACGGGATGGTCGGCACAGATACGCAGTATTTT

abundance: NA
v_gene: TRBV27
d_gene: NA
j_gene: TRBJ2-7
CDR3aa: CASSPRDLAYEQYF
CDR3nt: TGTGCCAGCAGTCCACGGGACCTGGCCTACGAGCAGTACTTC

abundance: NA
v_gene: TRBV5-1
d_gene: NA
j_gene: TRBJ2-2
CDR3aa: CASSSPVDSANTGELFF
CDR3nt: TGCGCCAGCAGCTCGCCCGTCGACAGCGCGAACACCGGGGAGCTGTTTTTT

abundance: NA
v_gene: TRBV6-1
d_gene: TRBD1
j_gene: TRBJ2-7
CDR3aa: CASSPGTGSYEQYF
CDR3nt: TGTGCCAGCAGTCCCGGGACAGGTTCCTACGAGCAGTACTTC

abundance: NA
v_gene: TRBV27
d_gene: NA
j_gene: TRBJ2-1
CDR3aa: CASNMGGLYNEQFF
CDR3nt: TGTGCCAGCAATATGGGGGGATTGTACAATGAGCAGTTCTTC

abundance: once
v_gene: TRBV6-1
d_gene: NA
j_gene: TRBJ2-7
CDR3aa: CASSGDLRSYEQYF
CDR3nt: TGTGCCAGCAGTGGGGATCTTCGGTCCTACGAGCAGTACTTC

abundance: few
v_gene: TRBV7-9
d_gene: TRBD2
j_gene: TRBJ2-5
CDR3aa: CASSLGTSGRPHQETQYF
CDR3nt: TGTGCCAGCAGCCTAGGGACTAGCGGGAGGCCGCACCAAGAGACCCAGTACTTC

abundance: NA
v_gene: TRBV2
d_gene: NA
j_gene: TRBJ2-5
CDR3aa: CASEDSGTLETQYF
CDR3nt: TGTGCCAGCGAAGATTCCGGGACACTGGAGACCCAGTACTTC

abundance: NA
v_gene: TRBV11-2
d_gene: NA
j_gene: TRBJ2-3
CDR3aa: CASSLVGDPTDTQYF
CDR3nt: TGTGCCAGCAGCTTAGTTGGCGATCCCACAGATACGCAGTATTTT

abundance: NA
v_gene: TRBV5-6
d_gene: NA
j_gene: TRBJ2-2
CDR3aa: CASSFAGELFF
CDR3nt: TGTGCCAGCAGCTTTGCCGGGGAGCTGTTTTTT

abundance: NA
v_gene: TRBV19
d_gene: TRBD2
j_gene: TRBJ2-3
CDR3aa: CASSIPGGEGRATDTQYF
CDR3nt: TGTGCCAGTAGTATTCCGGGGGGAGAGGGACGTGCCACAGATACGCAGTATTTT